One T cell receptor (beta chain) is described in this entry. Its antigen remains unknown. Using its own MiXCR run on the 5' RACE reads, TCRdb lists one record per CDR3 protein. The sample records fewer than 15,000 distinct CDR3 sequences, around 15% being singletons. J was trimmed by 4 bases and V by 2 bases; bases with no gene match: 5. CDR1 is SGHNT and CDR2 is YYREEE in the germline V gene (reference sequence). The CDR3 runs 15 residues. This sample was taken from a study of T-cell memory formation after mild COVID-19. Overall study results and limits: The authors did not confirm SARS-CoV-2 specificity of second-wave clones peaking day 37. Among clones contracting day 15 to 85, CD4/CD8 was balanced, whereas later expanders leaned CD4+.

Sequencing was performed on PBMCs or a T cell subset sorted from them (not recorded which). The rearrangement uses TRBV5-4 and TRBJ1-1; 10 nucleotides agree with TRBD1. The clonotype was recovered from a man between 18 and 29 years old who had mild COVID-19 (a few samples of this study predate the infection). Cell type and time point are not known. The CDR3 DNA reads as TGTGCCAGCAGCTTCTGGGACAGGGGAATCACTGAAGCTTTCTTT. Translating gives CASSFWDRGITEAFF.